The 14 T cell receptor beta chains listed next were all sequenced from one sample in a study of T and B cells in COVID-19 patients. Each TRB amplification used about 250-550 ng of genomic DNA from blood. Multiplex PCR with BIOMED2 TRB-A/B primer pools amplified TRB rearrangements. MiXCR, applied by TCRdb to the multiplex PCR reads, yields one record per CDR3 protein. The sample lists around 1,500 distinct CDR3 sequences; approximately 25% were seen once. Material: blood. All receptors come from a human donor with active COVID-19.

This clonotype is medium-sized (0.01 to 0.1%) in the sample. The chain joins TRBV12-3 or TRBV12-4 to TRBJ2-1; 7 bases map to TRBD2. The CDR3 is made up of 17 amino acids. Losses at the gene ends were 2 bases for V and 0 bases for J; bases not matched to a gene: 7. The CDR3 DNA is TGTGCCAGCAGTTTACGAGGGACTATCCCCTCCTACAATGAGCAGTTCTTC. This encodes CASSLRGTIPSYNEQFF.

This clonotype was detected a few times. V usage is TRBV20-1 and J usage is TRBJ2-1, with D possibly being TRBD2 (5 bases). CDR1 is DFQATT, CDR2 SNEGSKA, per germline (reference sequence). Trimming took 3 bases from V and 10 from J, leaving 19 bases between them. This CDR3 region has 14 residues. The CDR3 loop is CSASSAAEEEEQFF. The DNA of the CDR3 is TGCAGTGCTAGTTCCGCCGCGGAGGAGGAGGAGCAGTTCTTC.

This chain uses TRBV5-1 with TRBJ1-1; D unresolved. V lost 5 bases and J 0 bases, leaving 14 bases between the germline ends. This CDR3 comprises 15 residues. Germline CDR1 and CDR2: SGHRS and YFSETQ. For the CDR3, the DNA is TGCGCCAGCAGTTCCGTCCGGGCCATGAACACTGAAGCTTTCTTT. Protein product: CASSSVRAMNTEAFF.

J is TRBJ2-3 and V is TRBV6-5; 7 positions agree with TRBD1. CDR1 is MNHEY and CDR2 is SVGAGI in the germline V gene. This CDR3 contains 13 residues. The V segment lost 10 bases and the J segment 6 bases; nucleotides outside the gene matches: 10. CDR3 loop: CANGQDVQDTQYF. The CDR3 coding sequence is TGTGCCAACGGACAGGACGTTCAGGATACGCAGTATTTT.

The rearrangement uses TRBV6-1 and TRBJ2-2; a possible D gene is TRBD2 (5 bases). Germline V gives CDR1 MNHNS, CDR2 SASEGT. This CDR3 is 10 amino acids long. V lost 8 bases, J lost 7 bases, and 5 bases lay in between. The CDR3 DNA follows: TGTGCCAGCCGGGACGGGGAGCTGTTTTTT. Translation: CASRDGELFF.

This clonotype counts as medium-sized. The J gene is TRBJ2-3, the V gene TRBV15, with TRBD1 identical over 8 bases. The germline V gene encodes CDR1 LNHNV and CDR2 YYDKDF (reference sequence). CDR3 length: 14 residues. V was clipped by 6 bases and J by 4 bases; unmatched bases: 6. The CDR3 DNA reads TGTGCCACCAGTCCTCGGACAGGGTCAGATACGCAGTATTTT. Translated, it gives CATSPRTGSDTQYF.

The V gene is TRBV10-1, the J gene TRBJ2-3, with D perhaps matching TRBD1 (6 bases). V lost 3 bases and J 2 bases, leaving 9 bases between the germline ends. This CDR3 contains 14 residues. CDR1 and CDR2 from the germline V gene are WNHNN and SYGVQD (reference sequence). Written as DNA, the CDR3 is TGCGCCAGCAGTGAAGGGGGAGCCACAGATACGCAGTATTTT. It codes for CASSEGGATDTQYF.

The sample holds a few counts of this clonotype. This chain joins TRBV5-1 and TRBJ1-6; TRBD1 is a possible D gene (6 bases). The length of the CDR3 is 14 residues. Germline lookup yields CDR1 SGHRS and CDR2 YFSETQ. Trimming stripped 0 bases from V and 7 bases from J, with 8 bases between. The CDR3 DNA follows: TGCGCCAGCAGCTTGGCGGACAGCAATTCACCCCTCCACTTT. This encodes CASSLADSNSPLHF.

The CDR3 spells CASSKARTGGTDTQYF. In DNA, the CDR3 is TGTGCCAGCAGCAAAGCTCGAACAGGGGGCACAGATACGCAGTATTTT. This sequence joins TRBV21-1 and TRBJ2-3; TRBD1, the table's D call, was not compared with the DNA. TRBV21-1 is shown as a pseudogene. This CDR3 region has 16 residues.

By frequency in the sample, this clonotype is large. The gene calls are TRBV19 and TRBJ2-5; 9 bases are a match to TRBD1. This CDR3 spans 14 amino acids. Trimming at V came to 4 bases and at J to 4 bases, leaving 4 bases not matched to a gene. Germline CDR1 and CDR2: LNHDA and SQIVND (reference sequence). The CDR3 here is CASSTRDRAETQYF. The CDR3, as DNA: TGTGCCAGTAGTACCCGGGACAGGGCAGAGACCCAGTACTTC.

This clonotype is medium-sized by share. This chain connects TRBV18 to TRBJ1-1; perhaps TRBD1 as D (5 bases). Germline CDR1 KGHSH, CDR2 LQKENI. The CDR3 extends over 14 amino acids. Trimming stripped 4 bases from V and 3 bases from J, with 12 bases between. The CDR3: CASSLNGGDTEAFF. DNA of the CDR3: TGTGCCAGCTCACTTAATGGGGGTGACACTGAAGCTTTCTTT.

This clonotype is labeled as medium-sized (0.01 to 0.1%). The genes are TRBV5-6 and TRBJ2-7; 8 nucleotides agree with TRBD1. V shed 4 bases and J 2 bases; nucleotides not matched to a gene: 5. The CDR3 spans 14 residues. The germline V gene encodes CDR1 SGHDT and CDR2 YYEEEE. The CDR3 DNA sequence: TGTGCCAGCAGCAGACAGGGGTTAACCTACGAGCAGTACTTC. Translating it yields CASSRQGLTYEQYF. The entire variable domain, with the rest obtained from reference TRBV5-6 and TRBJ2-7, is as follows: DAGVTQSPTHLIKTRGQQVTLRCSPKSGHDTVSWYQQALGQGPQFIFQYYEEEERQRGNFPDRFSGHQFPNYSSELNVNALLLGDSALYLCASSRQGLTYEQYFGPGTRLTVT.

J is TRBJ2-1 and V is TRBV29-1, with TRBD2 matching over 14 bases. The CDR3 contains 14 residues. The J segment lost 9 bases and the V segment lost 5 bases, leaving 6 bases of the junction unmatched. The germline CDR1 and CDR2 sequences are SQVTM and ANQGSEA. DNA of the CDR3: TGCAGCGTTCAGGGACTAGCGGGAGATCTTGAGCAGTTCTTC. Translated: CSVQGLAGDLEQFF.

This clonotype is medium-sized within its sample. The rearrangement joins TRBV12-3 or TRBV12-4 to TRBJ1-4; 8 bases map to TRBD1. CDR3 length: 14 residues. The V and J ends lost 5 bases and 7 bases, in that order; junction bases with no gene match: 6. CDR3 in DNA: TGTGCCAGCAGTGAGATACAGGGGGGTGAAAAACTGTTTTTT. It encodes CASSEIQGGEKLFF.